This TCR beta chain was identified during a study of T cells in Graves' hyperthyroidism and ophthalmopathy. This clonotype was seen many times. Among the patients, aged 18 to 65, hyperthyroidism was newly diagnosed and had lasted under 2 months. This CDR3 has 14 amino acids. Trimming cost V 4 bases and J 5 bases, with 14 bases left between them. Germline-derived CDR1 and CDR2 are SGDLS and YYNGEE. Using RNA transcripts as the source, TCR beta CDR3 regions were amplified. The study used the HTBI primer set for a first-round RT-PCR of the TCR CDR3. TCRdb redid the calling of the multiplex PCR reads with MiXCR, one entry per CDR3 protein. The sample holds 95,000 to 110,000 distinct CDR3 sequences, roughly 15% seen once.

The specimen sequenced was blood. The clonotype was recovered from a woman aged 50 to 60 with Graves' hyperthyroidism. The V gene is TRBV9, the J gene TRBJ2-3, with a possible D match to TRBD2 (5 bases). CDR3 coding DNA: TGTGCCAGCAGCCGACAACTAGGAGAAGATACGCAGTATTTT. It encodes CASSRQLGEDTQYF.